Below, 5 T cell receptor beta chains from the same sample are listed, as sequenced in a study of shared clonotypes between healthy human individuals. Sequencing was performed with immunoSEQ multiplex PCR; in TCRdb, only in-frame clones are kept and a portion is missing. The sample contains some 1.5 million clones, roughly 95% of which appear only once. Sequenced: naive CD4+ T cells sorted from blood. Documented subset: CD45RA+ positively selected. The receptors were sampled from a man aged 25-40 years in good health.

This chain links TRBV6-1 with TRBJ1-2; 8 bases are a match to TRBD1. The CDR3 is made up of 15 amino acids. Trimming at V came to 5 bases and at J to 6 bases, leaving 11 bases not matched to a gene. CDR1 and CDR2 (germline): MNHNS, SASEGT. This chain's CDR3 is CASSQEGWTGNGYTF. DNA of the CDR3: TGTGCCAGCAGTCAAGAAGGCTGGACAGGGAATGGCTACACCTTC.

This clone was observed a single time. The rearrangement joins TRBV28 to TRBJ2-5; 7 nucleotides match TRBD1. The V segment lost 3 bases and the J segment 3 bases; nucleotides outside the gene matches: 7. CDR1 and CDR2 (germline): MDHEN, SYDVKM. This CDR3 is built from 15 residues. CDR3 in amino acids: CASSLTGLGKETQYF. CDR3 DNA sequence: TGTGCCAGCAGTTTGACAGGGTTGGGTAAAGAGACCCAGTACTTC.

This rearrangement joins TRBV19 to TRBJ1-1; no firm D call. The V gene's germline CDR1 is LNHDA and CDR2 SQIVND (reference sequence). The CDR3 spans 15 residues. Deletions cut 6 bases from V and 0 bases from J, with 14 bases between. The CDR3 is CASSLVGVMNTEAFF. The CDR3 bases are TGTGCCAGTAGCCTCGTTGGGGTGATGAACACTGAAGCTTTCTTT.

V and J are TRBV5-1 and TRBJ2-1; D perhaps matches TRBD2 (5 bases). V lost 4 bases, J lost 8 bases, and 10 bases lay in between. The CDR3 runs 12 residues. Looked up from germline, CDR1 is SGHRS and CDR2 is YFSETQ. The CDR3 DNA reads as TGCGCCAGCAGCCTCCGGGGTCATGAGCAGTTCTTC. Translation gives CASSLRGHEQFF. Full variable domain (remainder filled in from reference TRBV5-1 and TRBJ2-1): KAGVTQTPRYLIKTRGQQVTLSCSPISGHRSVSWYQQTPGQGLQFLFEYFSETQRNKGNFPGRFSGRQFSNSRSEMNVSTLELGDSALYLCASSLRGHEQFFGPGTRLTVL.

DNA for the CDR3: TGCGCCAGCAGCTTCGGCGGGACAGGGGACTACGAGCAGTACTTC. Its protein is CASSFGGTGDYEQYF. This sequence joins TRBV5-1 and TRBJ2-7, with TRBD1 matching 10 bases. The CDR3 totals 15 residues. The germline CDR1 and CDR2 sequences are SGHRS and YFSETQ. The V and J ends lost 2 bases and 3 bases, in that order; junction bases with no gene match: 5.